Shown below are 24 T cell receptor beta chains from a single sample sequenced in a study of blood T cell repertoires in COVID-19. TCRdb's table, derived via immunoSEQ multiplex PCR, lists solely in-frame clones and lacks some. The data contain 200,000 to 250,000 clones, roughly nine tenths of them singletons. The material sequenced was PBMCs or T cells enriched from blood (not recorded which). The receptors shown here come from a young woman who had recovered from COVID-19.

The V gene is TRBV4-2, the J gene TRBJ1-3; D is unresolved. Trimming shortened V by 0 bases and J by 0 bases, and 12 bases separated the two germline ends. Germline lookup yields CDR1 LGHNA and CDR2 YNFKEQ. CDR3 length: 17 residues. CDR3 region: CASSQDSRANSGNTIYF. CDR3 DNA: TGTGCCAGCAGCCAAGATTCGCGGGCCAACTCTGGAAACACCATATATTTT.

The sample holds one count of this clone. The V gene is TRBV18, the J gene TRBJ1-2; TRBD1 agrees at 9 bases. Unmatched junction bases numbered 8, after V lost 0 bases and J lost 12 bases. In germline, CDR1 is KGHSH, CDR2 LQKENI. This CDR3 has 14 residues. The CDR3 DNA follows: TGTGCCAGCTCACCACCGGGGACAGGGTTAGATCACACCTTC. It is translated as CASSPPGTGLDHTF.

This rearrangement joins TRBV18 to TRBJ2-3; TRBD1 is a possible D gene (6 bases). CDR3 size: 17 residues. Germline V gene sequence: CDR1 KGHSH, CDR2 LQKENI. Trimming cost V 6 bases and J 1 base, with 20 bases left between them. CDR3 region: CASSRLLTGKGTDTQYF. DNA of the CDR3: TGTGCCAGCTCTCGATTATTGACAGGAAAGGGCACAGATACGCAGTATTTT.

A few counts support this clone. Other DNA sequences of this sample code for an identical CDR3. The CDR3, as DNA: TGTGCCAGCAGCTTGCTTACTTTCGCGGGTCTCTACGAGCAGTACTTC. Translation gives CASSLLTFAGLYEQYF. The rearrangement links TRBV5-4 to TRBJ2-7; possibly TRBD2 for D (5 bases). CDR1 is SGHNT, CDR2 YYREEE, per germline (reference sequence). V was cut by 1 base and J by 3 bases, with 17 bases left in between. The CDR3 is 16 amino acids.

This clone appeared a single time. J is TRBJ1-5 and V is TRBV7-2; no definite D call. Trimming stripped 5 bases from V and 2 bases from J, with 7 bases between. The CDR3 totals 13 residues. In germline, CDR1 is SGHTA, CDR2 FQGNSA. CDR3 DNA: TGTGCCAGCAGCGAACAAGGCAATCAGCCCCAGCATTTT. This codes for CASSEQGNQPQHF.

The chain recombines TRBV10-3 with TRBJ1-5; D is possibly TRBD1 (6 bases). V was clipped by 6 bases and J by 0 bases, with 12 bases between them. This CDR3 is 15 amino acids long. The V gene's germline CDR1 is ENHRY and CDR2 SYGVKD. The CDR3 spells CAISPSQGSNQPQHF. CDR3 bases: TGTGCCATCAGCCCCTCACAGGGTAGCAATCAGCCCCAGCATTTT.

This rearrangement joins TRBV19 to TRBJ1-2, with a tentative D call TRBD1 (6 bases). CDR3 size: 12 residues. V lost 5 bases, J lost 7 bases, and 11 bases lay in between. CDR1 and CDR2 from the germline V gene are LNHDA and SQIVND (reference sequence). CDR3 coding DNA: TGTGCCAGTAGTCCGGGGACATCTGGCTACACCTTC. Its protein is CASSPGTSGYTF.

The chain links TRBV3-1 (or the pseudogene TRBV3-2) to TRBJ2-5, with TRBD1 matching over 9 bases. Germline V gene data show CDR1 as LGHDT and CDR2 as YNNKEL (reference sequence). The trim removed 4 bases at V and 7 bases at J, leaving 10 bases unmatched. CDR3 size: 15 residues. The CDR3 sequence is CASSRRQGGTGTQYF. The CDR3 region has the DNA TGTGCCAGCAGCCGGAGACAGGGGGGCACTGGGACCCAGTACTTC.

This clone appeared a few times. The chain uses TRBV7-2 and TRBJ2-7, with TRBD1 as a possible D gene (6 bases). V lost 2 bases, J lost 4 bases, and 12 bases lay in between. This CDR3 is 14 amino acids long. CDR1 is SGHTA and CDR2 is FQGNSA in the germline V gene. The CDR3 is CASSLHPGAYEQYF. The CDR3, as DNA: TGTGCCAGCAGCTTACATCCAGGGGCGTACGAGCAGTACTTC. The full variable domain, completed using reference TRBV7-2 and TRBJ2-7, is GAGVSQSPSNKVTEKGKDVELRCDPISGHTALYWYRQSLGQGLEFLIYFQGNSAPDKSGLPSDRFSAERTGGSVSTLTIQRTQQEDSAVYLCASSLHPGAYEQYFGPGTRLTVT.

The chain has TRBV4-2 and TRBJ1-3; D is unclear. The V end lost 4 bases, the J end lost 3 bases, and 25 bases lay between the germline ends. Germline lookup yields CDR1 LGHNA and CDR2 YNFKEQ. The CDR3 extends over 19 amino acids. The CDR3 loop reads CASSPRLRSRPWNGNTIYF. As DNA, the CDR3 is TGTGCCAGCAGCCCTAGACTGAGAAGCCGACCCTGGAATGGAAACACCATATATTTT.

V usage is TRBV7-2 and J usage is TRBJ1-2, with 7 bases identical to TRBD1. Trimming removed 5 bases from V and 5 bases from J; junction bases left unmatched: 8. Germline V gives CDR1 SGHTA, CDR2 FQGNSA. The CDR3 totals 14 residues. The DNA of the CDR3 is TGTGCCAGCAGCGAACGGACAGGTCAATATGGCTACACCTTC. Translating it yields CASSERTGQYGYTF. The full variable domain, in which reference TRBV7-2 and TRBJ1-2 provide the parts outside the CDR3, is GAGVSQSPSNKVTEKGKDVELRCDPISGHTALYWYRQSLGQGLEFLIYFQGNSAPDKSGLPSDRFSAERTGGSVSTLTIQRTQQEDSAVYLCASSERTGQYGYTFGSGTRLTVV.

This chain connects TRBV27 to TRBJ2-7; D possibly corresponds to TRBD1 (5 bases). V was trimmed by 3 bases and J by 5 bases, leaving 14 bases between them. Germline V gene lookup returns CDR1 MNHEY and CDR2 SMNVEV (reference sequence). The CDR3 has 14 amino acids. This chain's CDR3 is CASSFQGRGHEQYF. CDR3 nucleotide sequence: TGTGCCAGCAGTTTTCAGGGCAGAGGACACGAGCAGTACTTC.

This clone was counted a single time. The rearrangement joins TRBV7-2 to TRBJ1-3, with 10 nucleotides matching TRBD1. The length of the CDR3 is 13 residues. The ends lost 0 bases at V and 11 bases at J; junction bases unmatched: 1. Germline V lookup: CDR1 SGHTA, CDR2 FQGNSA. The CDR3 DNA follows: TGTGCCAGCAGCTTAGCGGGGACAGGGGCCATATATTTT. Translated, it gives CASSLAGTGAIYF.

This clone was counted only a few times. V gene TRBV2 combines with J gene TRBJ1-4; 8 bases are shared with TRBD1. The CDR3 has 16 amino acids. The trim removed 2 bases at V and 6 bases at J, leaving 8 bases unmatched. Germline assignment: CDR1 SNHLY and CDR2 FYNNEI. The CDR3 nucleotides read TGTGCCAGCAGTGAACGGAGGACAGGGAGGGATGAAAAACTGTTTTTT. This codes for CASSERRTGRDEKLFF. Using reference TRBV2 and TRBJ1-4 for the parts outside the CDR3, the full variable domain is EPEVTQTPSHQVTQMGQEVILRCVPISNHLYFYWYRQILGQKVEFLVSFYNNEISEKSEIFDDQFSVERPDGSNFTLKIRSTKLEDSAMYFCASSERRTGRDEKLFFGSGTQLSVL.

The V gene is TRBV7-2, the J gene TRBJ1-6; TRBD1 matches at 9 bases. Germline V CDR1 and CDR2: SGHTA, FQGNSA. With V trimmed by 5 bases and J by 3 bases, 8 bases remained unmatched. The CDR3 runs 17 residues. The CDR3 reads CASSTRTGALYNSPLHF. In nucleotides, the CDR3 is TGTGCCAGCAGCACTCGGACAGGGGCCCTCTATAATTCACCCCTCCACTTT.

This clone was found once. The rearrangement joins TRBV2 to TRBJ1-2, with a weak D call TRBD1 (5 bases). V was pared by 3 bases and J by 3 bases, with 14 bases between. This CDR3 spans 15 amino acids. The V gene's germline CDR1 is SNHLY and CDR2 FYNNEI. CDR3 nucleotide sequence: TGTGCCAGCAGTGACGGGGGGAGGTACGACTATGGCTACACCTTC. Amino acid sequence: CASSDGGRYDYGYTF. Complete variable domain (other parts from reference TRBV2 and TRBJ1-2): EPEVTQTPSHQVTQMGQEVILRCVPISNHLYFYWYRQILGQKVEFLVSFYNNEISEKSEIFDDQFSVERPDGSNFTLKIRSTKLEDSAMYFCASSDGGRYDYGYTFGSGTRLTVV.

This chain links TRBV5-4 with TRBJ2-2; a possible D gene is TRBD1 (6 bases). The CDR3 spans 15 residues. Trimming removed 4 bases at V and 1 base at J, with 11 bases between. The germline gives CDR1 SGHNT, CDR2 YYREEE (reference sequence). The CDR3 loop is CASSISTGNTGELFF. The DNA for the CDR3 is TGTGCCAGCAGCATCTCGACAGGGAACACCGGGGAGCTGTTTTTT.

This chain joins TRBV4-1 and TRBJ2-3; 8 positions agree with TRBD2. CDR1 MGHRA and CDR2 YSYEKL come from the germline V gene. V was clipped by 1 base and J by 3 bases; unmatched bases: 9. The CDR3 contains 17 residues. The CDR3, as DNA: TGCGCCAGCAGCCAAGGGGCGGCGGGGGGCATTACAGATACGCAGTATTTT. Amino acids: CASSQGAAGGITDTQYF.

The J gene is TRBJ2-3, the V gene TRBV10-1; 10 bases are shared with TRBD2. This CDR3 contains 17 residues. Per the germline V gene, CDR1 is WNHNN and CDR2 is SYGVQD (reference sequence). After removal of 10 bases from V and 2 bases from J, the junction contained 15 bases not matched to a gene. CDR3 protein: CANPPVASGGITDTQYF. The CDR3 bases are TGCGCCAACCCTCCCGTGGCTAGCGGGGGAATCACAGATACGCAGTATTTT.

The rearrangement links TRBV6-5 to TRBJ1-6; no definite D call. Trimming pared 4 bases from V and 0 bases from J, leaving 10 bases between. The length of the CDR3 is 16 residues. Germline loops: CDR1 MNHEY, CDR2 SVGAGI. As DNA, the CDR3 is TGTGCCAGCAGTTCACCATCTATCTCCTATAATTCACCCCTCCACTTT. Translating it yields CASSSPSISYNSPLHF.

This clone was picked up a small number of times. This chain connects TRBV19 to TRBJ1-1; tentative D call: TRBD1 (6 bases). V was shortened by 1 base and J by 7 bases, with 10 bases between the two germline ends. The CDR3 is 13 amino acids. Germline assignment: CDR1 LNHDA and CDR2 SQIVND (reference sequence). Here the CDR3 DNA reads TGTGCCAGTAGTATAGGTAGGACAGTTGAAGCTTTCTTT. Amino acid sequence: CASSIGRTVEAFF.

The sample holds one count of this clone. The chain recombines TRBV11-2 with TRBJ1-1; D gene unclear. Between the trimmed V and J ends, which lost 5 bases and 1 base, there was a span of 17 bases. The CDR3 has 16 amino acids. CDR1 SGHAT and CDR2 FQNNGV come from the germline V gene. CDR3 in amino acids: CASSPAVRQENTEAFF. The CDR3 DNA is TGTGCCAGCAGCCCAGCGGTACGGCAGGAGAACACTGAAGCTTTCTTT.

This clone appeared a few times. The V call is TRBV10-3, the J call TRBJ1-5; 8 bases are shared with TRBD1. Trimming took 10 bases from V and 2 from J; bases not matched to a gene: 1. The CDR3 covers 12 residues. Per germline, CDR1 ENHRY and CDR2 SYGVKD. CDR3: CATGQGNQPQHF. For the CDR3, the DNA is TGTGCCACGGGACAGGGCAATCAGCCCCAGCATTTT.

The V gene is TRBV7-9, the J gene TRBJ1-1; 8 positions match TRBD1. The J segment lost 6 bases and the V segment lost 5 bases, leaving 8 bases of the junction unmatched. This CDR3 region has 14 residues. Germline-derived CDR1 and CDR2 are SEHNR and FQNEAQ (reference sequence). This CDR3 is CASSVGQGNAEAFF. In DNA form, the CDR3 reads TGTGCCAGCAGCGTCGGACAGGGTAACGCTGAAGCTTTCTTT. The full variable domain, rest sourced from reference TRBV7-9 and TRBJ1-1, is DTGVSQNPRHKITKRGQNVTFRCDPISEHNRLYWYRQTLGQGPEFLTYFQNEAQLEKSRLLSDRFSAERPKGSFSTLEIQRTEQGDSAMYLCASSVGQGNAEAFFGQGTRLTVV.